This TCR beta chain stems from a study of regulatory T cells in long-lasting Graves disease. Study-wide context: The study enrolled newly diagnosed Graves' patients on antithyroid drugs under 3 months.

Between the trimmed V and J ends, which lost 5 bases and 7 bases, there was a span of 18 bases. The germline gives CDR1 DFQATT, CDR2 SNEGSKA (reference sequence). This CDR3 contains 13 residues. This clonotype was seen a handful of times. Its antigen is currently unknown. Time point specified: newly diagnosed GD, antithyroid drugs for less than 3 months. PBMC-extracted RNA yielded the TCR library. Collection of peripheral blood (about 8.8 milliliters) was done using EDTA tubes. Assembly of TCR beta libraries relied on iRepertoire HTBI primers together with Arm-PCR of CDR3 regions. Original analysis: Analysis of the samples identified around 64 TRBV and roughly 15 TRBJ segments. TCRdb recomputed calls from the multiplex PCR reads with MiXCR, one row per CDR3 protein. TCRdb, not the original authors, processed these V and J calls. The table lists approximately 350,000 distinct CDR3 sequences, about a sixth of them singletons, with over 20% in the top ten.

Broader study findings: TCR diversity was lower in persistent Graves' patients than in newly diagnosed ones.

This sample also belongs to another study, concerning T cells in Graves' hyperthyroidism and ophthalmopathy.

The input for sequencing was peripheral blood mononuclear cells (PBMCs), taken at new diagnosis, from a patient treated with antithyroid drugs. The clonotype comes from a woman aged 18-29 years with Graves disease. The genes are TRBV20-1 and TRBJ2-7, with D tentatively TRBD2 (5 bases). The CDR3 region is CSAGDVSRVEQYF. In DNA form, the CDR3 reads TGCAGTGCTGGTGATGTGTCGAGGGTTGAGCAGTACTTC.